Listed here is a single T cell receptor (beta chain). Antigen specificity is unknown. The sample comes from a study of T cell repertoires in cytomegalovirus infection. Study in general: Carrying CMV and the relevant HLA type showed in public TCR beta signatures. Study-level points and caveats: The ex vivo response was dominated by HLA-C-restricted CMV-specific TCR beta clonotypes. There were carriers of CMV plus the relevant HLA, and cumulative public TCR beta family frequency identified them.

TCRdb reprocessed the reads with MiXCR, giving one entry per CDR3 protein. Of 150,000 to 200,000 distinct CDR3 sequences in the sample, over 25% were seen once. V lost 5 bases to trimming and J lost 3 bases; unmatched junction nucleotides: 7. Germline CDR1 is MDHEN and CDR2 is SYDVKM. This CDR3 region has 16 residues. The V call is TRBV28, the J call TRBJ2-3; TRBD2 aligns across 11 bases. The sequencing input was PBMCs. The receptor was derived from a human donor in good health (CMV status not recorded). Some clones in this sample may be carry-over from other donors' samples. As DNA, the CDR3 is TGTGCCAGCAGTGTGGTAGCGGGGGGGCCGACAGATACGCAGTATTTT. This codes for CASSVVAGGPTDTQYF.